One sample yielded the 32 T cell receptor beta chains listed below, sequenced in a study of shared clonotypes between healthy human individuals. Sequenced by immunoSEQ multiplex PCR; TCRdb stores in-frame clones only, minus some. The sample records roughly 2,300,000 clones, 85% to 95% being singletons. The specimen was naive CD4+ T cells from PBMCs. Subset denoted: CD45RA+ positively selected. These receptors originate from a man aged 18-30 years in good health. Some clones in this sample may be carry-over from other donors' samples.

The genes are TRBV2 and TRBJ2-3, with TRBD2 matching over 8 bases. V lost 6 bases and J lost 10; bases outside the gene matches: 6. Germline CDR1 is SNHLY and CDR2 is FYNNEI. The CDR3 has 12 amino acids. In DNA, the CDR3 is TGTGCCAGCAGAGTTAGCGGGATGTCGCAGTATTTT. As protein: CASRVSGMSQYF.

To note about this clone: A read error is possible here, since a much larger clone lies one base away. This sample includes further DNA sequences coding for the same CDR3. The CDR3 region has the DNA TGCGCCAGCAGCTTCGGCCAAGAGACCCAGTACTTC. As protein: CASSFGQETQYF. The chain uses TRBV5-1 and TRBJ2-5; D is unresolved. CDR1 is SGHRS, CDR2 YFSETQ, per germline. V was shortened by 2 bases and J by 1 base, with 3 bases between the two germline ends. CDR3 length: 12 amino acids.

The chain combines TRBV28 with TRBJ2-5; TRBD2 agrees at 9 bases. V shed 2 bases, J shed 2 bases, and the junction held 12 bases outside the gene matches. CDR1 and CDR2 (germline): MDHEN, SYDVKM. This CDR3 contains 18 residues. CDR3 region: CASSLGATSGGVQETQYF. The CDR3 nucleotides are TGTGCCAGCAGTTTAGGGGCGACTAGCGGAGGGGTTCAAGAGACCCAGTACTTC. The full variable domain, in which reference TRBV28 and TRBJ2-5 provide the parts outside the CDR3, is DVKVTQSSRYLVKRTGEKVFLECVQDMDHENMFWYRQDPGLGLRLIYFSYDVKMKEKGDIPEGYSVSREKKERFSLILESASTNQTSMYLCASSLGATSGGVQETQYFGPGTRLLVL.

This chain connects TRBV25-1 to TRBJ2-1; either TRBD1 or TRBD2 may fit D (5 bases each). From germline, CDR1 is MGHDK and CDR2 SYGVNS. This CDR3 contains 17 residues. V was clipped by 5 bases and J by 0 bases, with 17 bases between them. The CDR3 here is CASSLGVGRSSYNEQFF. The CDR3 DNA reads TGTGCCAGCAGTCTGGGGGTGGGGCGGAGCTCCTACAATGAGCAGTTCTTC.

The genes are TRBV4-1 and TRBJ2-2; 7 positions match TRBD1. Per germline, CDR1 MGHRA and CDR2 YSYEKL. The J segment lost 5 bases and the V segment lost 6 bases, leaving 6 bases of the junction unmatched. The CDR3 contains 14 residues. The CDR3 nucleotides are TGCGCCAGCAGGAGACAGGGCGGAACCGGGGAGCTGTTTTTT. Translated: CASRRQGGTGELFF.

The chain carries TRBV28 and TRBJ2-5, with unresolved D. Germline CDR1 and CDR2: MDHEN and SYDVKM. The V end was cut by 4 bases, the J end by 7 bases, with 7 bases between. This CDR3 comprises 11 residues. The DNA of the CDR3 is TGTGCCAGCAGTTCCGGGTGGACCCAGTACTTC. Amino acid sequence: CASSSGWTQYF.

The V call is TRBV18, the J call TRBJ1-1; 9 bases map to TRBD1. The germline V gene has CDR1 KGHSH and CDR2 LQKENI. The CDR3 length is 14 residues. With 6 bases clipped from V and 1 base from J, the junction kept 3 bases outside the gene matches. The CDR3 DNA sequence: TGTGCCAGCTCGGAGGGACAGGGGAACACTGAAGCTTTCTTT. This encodes CASSEGQGNTEAFF. The whole variable domain, filled in from reference TRBV18 and TRBJ1-1, reads NAGVMQNPRHLVRRRGQEARLRCSPMKGHSHVYWYRQLPEEGLKFMVYLQKENIIDESGMPKERFSAEFPKEGPSILRIQQVVRGDSAAYFCASSEGQGNTEAFFGQGTRLTVV.

The genes are TRBV6-6 and TRBJ2-5; D is ambiguous. The CDR3 is 16 amino acids. Germline CDR1 is MNHNY and CDR2 is SVGAGI (reference sequence). V shed 0 bases and J shed 5 bases, with 16 bases lying between them. CDR3 protein: CASSYSRERLGETQYF. CDR3 DNA sequence: TGTGCCAGCAGTTACTCGAGAGAACGTCTGGGGGAGACCCAGTACTTC.

This clone was seen just once. The V and J genes are TRBV6-6 and TRBJ2-3, with 9 nucleotides matching TRBD1. This CDR3 contains 11 residues. V shed 10 bases, J shed 7 bases, and the junction held 3 bases outside the gene matches. Looked up from germline, CDR1 is MNHNY and CDR2 is SVGAGI (reference sequence). CDR3 sequence reads: CATGQGYTQYF. For the CDR3, the DNA is TGTGCCACCGGACAGGGGTATACGCAGTATTTT.

This rearrangement joins TRBV5-1 to TRBJ2-3; the D gene is possibly TRBD2 (6 bases). V was clipped by 4 bases and J by 2 bases, with 14 bases between them. The length of the CDR3 is 15 residues. Germline loops: CDR1 SGHRS, CDR2 YFSETQ. CDR3 DNA: TGCGCCAGCAGCGGGGGACTCCTTTCCACAGATACGCAGTATTTT. Its protein is CASSGGLLSTDTQYF.

This rearrangement joins TRBV9 to TRBJ2-3; D perhaps matches TRBD1 (5 bases). Per the germline V gene, CDR1 is SGDLS and CDR2 is YYNGEE. V lost 3 bases and J 6 bases, leaving 17 bases between the germline ends. The CDR3 has 15 residues. In nucleotides, the CDR3 is TGTGCCAGCAGCGCGAGAGGCAGGGCAACGGATACGCAGTATTTT. It is translated as CASSARGRATDTQYF.

V gene TRBV4-2 combines with J gene TRBJ2-5; 12 bases line up with TRBD2. Germline-derived CDR1 and CDR2 are LGHNA and YNFKEQ. With V trimmed by 0 bases and J by 13 bases, 9 bases remained unmatched. The CDR3 covers 15 residues. This CDR3 reads CASSQDPSGGGFGYF. In DNA, the CDR3 is TGTGCCAGCAGCCAAGACCCTAGCGGGGGGGGGTTTGGGTACTTC.

V and J are TRBV5-8 and TRBJ1-5; D perhaps matches TRBD1 (5 bases). This CDR3 has 16 residues. In germline, CDR1 is SGHTS, CDR2 YDEGEE. V was clipped by 0 bases and J by 0 bases, with 10 bases between them. This CDR3 is CASSLGQGYSNQPQHF. The CDR3 bases are TGTGCCAGCAGCTTGGGTCAGGGATATAGCAATCAGCCCCAGCATTTT.

This chain joins TRBV18 and TRBJ2-5; TRBD2 might be the D (5 bases). Germline-derived CDR1 and CDR2 are KGHSH and LQKENI. The CDR3 is made up of 15 amino acids. With 6 bases removed from V and 1 base from J, the gap between germline ends came to 15 bases. Written as DNA, the CDR3 is TGTGCCAGCTCCCAAAACACCGGGGTCCAAGAGACCCAGTACTTC. This gives the protein CASSQNTGVQETQYF. The full variable domain, rest sourced from reference TRBV18 and TRBJ2-5, is NAGVMQNPRHLVRRRGQEARLRCSPMKGHSHVYWYRQLPEEGLKFMVYLQKENIIDESGMPKERFSAEFPKEGPSILRIQQVVRGDSAAYFCASSQNTGVQETQYFGPGTRLLVL.

In DNA form, the CDR3 reads TGCGCCAGCAGCTACCTACCCGACCGGGAGGGCCTCACAGATACGCAGTATTTT. Protein sequence: CASSYLPDREGLTDTQYF. V is TRBV5-1 and J is TRBJ2-3; TRBD2 aligns across 8 bases. The length of the CDR3 is 18 residues. The J segment lost 2 bases and the V segment lost 3 bases, leaving 14 bases of the junction unmatched. Germline CDR1 and CDR2: SGHRS and YFSETQ.

V is TRBV28 and J is TRBJ2-6; 9 nucleotides agree with TRBD2. The V gene's germline CDR1 is MDHEN and CDR2 SYDVKM. The CDR3 covers 24 residues. The junction had 29 bases not matched to a gene; V was cut back by 5 bases and J by 3 bases. CDR3 loop: CASSTPGLALSFPPVGHGANVLTF. The CDR3 bases are TGTGCCAGCAGTACACCGGGACTAGCATTATCATTTCCTCCTGTGGGGCATGGGGCCAACGTCCTGACTTTC. The full variable domain, completed using reference TRBV28 and TRBJ2-6, is DVKVTQSSRYLVKRTGEKVFLECVQDMDHENMFWYRQDPGLGLRLIYFSYDVKMKEKGDIPEGYSVSREKKERFSLILESASTNQTSMYLCASSTPGLALSFPPVGHGANVLTFGAGSRLTVL.

This chain uses TRBV6-7 with TRBJ1-2; D possibly corresponds to TRBD1 (5 bases). TRBV6-7 is given ORF status, its function remaining uncertain. CDR3 length equals 15 residues. V dropped 4 bases and J dropped 4 bases, with 16 bases sitting between them. The CDR3 bases are TGTGCCAGCAGTTCAGCTGCGGGGCAGGGCTATGGCTACACCTTC. Translation gives CASSSAAGQGYGYTF.

Note on this clone: Distinct nucleotide sequences in the sample also encode this CDR3. The CDR3 region has the DNA TGTGCCAGCAGTGACGACAGGGGTCCCACTGAAGCTTTCTTT. Translating it yields CASSDDRGPTEAFF. The chain joins TRBV2 to TRBJ1-1; 8 nucleotides agree with TRBD1. The V gene end was trimmed by 3 bases and the J gene end by 4 bases; junction bases not matched to a gene: 4. The germline V gene has CDR1 SNHLY and CDR2 FYNNEI. This CDR3 comprises 14 residues.

The sample holds one count of this clone. The J gene is TRBJ1-1, the V gene TRBV11-3, with 7 bases that match TRBD1. This CDR3 contains 18 residues. Looked up from germline, CDR1 is SGHNT and CDR2 is YENEEA. V dropped 3 bases and J dropped 4; count of bases not matched to a gene: 17. CDR3 region: CASSLDLPQGDMSTEAFF. CDR3 nucleotide sequence: TGTGCCAGCAGCTTGGATTTACCTCAGGGGGATATGAGCACTGAAGCTTTCTTT.

This clone was counted a single time. The chain recombines TRBV29-1 with TRBJ2-3; 10 bases fit TRBD2. J gave up 2 bases and V 6 bases, and 5 bases lay outside the gene matches. Germline loops: CDR1 SQVTM, CDR2 ANQGSEA. The CDR3 is 14 residues long. The CDR3 region is CSVRAGGVTDTQYF. The DNA of the CDR3 is TGCAGCGTAAGAGCGGGAGGGGTCACAGATACGCAGTATTTT.

The CDR3 is CSVESHPRTDTQYF. CDR3 in DNA: TGCAGCGTTGAAAGCCACCCACGCACAGATACGCAGTATTTT. V usage is TRBV29-1 and J usage is TRBJ2-3, with unresolved D. Trimming shortened V by 2 bases and J by 1 base, and 10 bases separated the two germline ends. This CDR3 contains 14 residues. Per the germline V gene, CDR1 is SQVTM and CDR2 is ANQGSEA.

The genes are TRBV5-1 and TRBJ2-7, with 10 bases aligning to TRBD1. Losses at the gene ends were 3 bases for V and 7 bases for J; bases not matched to a gene: 7. The CDR3 spans 14 residues. Germline V CDR1 and CDR2: SGHRS, YFSETQ. The CDR3 DNA follows: TGCGCCAGCAGCTCCGGGACAGGGGTGGATGAGCAGTACTTC. Translating it yields CASSSGTGVDEQYF.

This clone occurred once. This chain uses TRBV7-8 with TRBJ2-1; 8 bases align to TRBD2. CDR1 and CDR2 (germline): SGHVS, FQNEAQ. This CDR3 region has 15 residues. The V and J ends lost 4 bases and 4 bases, in that order; junction bases with no gene match: 6. CDR3: CASSSPGTSYNEQFF. CDR3 nucleotides: TGTGCCAGCAGCTCCCCCGGGACTAGTTACAATGAGCAGTTCTTC.

The chain couples TRBV10-3 to TRBJ2-2, with 11 bases matching TRBD1. The V gene's germline CDR1 is ENHRY and CDR2 SYGVKD. The CDR3 length is 16 residues. The V segment lost 2 bases and the J segment 5 bases; nucleotides outside the gene matches: 4. CDR3: CAISEPGQGGTGELFF. Here the CDR3 DNA reads TGTGCCATCAGTGAGCCGGGACAGGGGGGGACCGGGGAGCTGTTTTTT.

The chain is built from TRBV5-1 and TRBJ2-1, with TRBD1 identical over 10 bases. Germline loops: CDR1 SGHRS, CDR2 YFSETQ. J lost 8 bases, V lost 2 bases, and 7 bases had no gene match. The CDR3 runs 15 residues. DNA of the CDR3: TGCGCCAGCAGCTTCAATCCGGGACAGGGGTATGAGCAGTTCTTC. Translation: CASSFNPGQGYEQFF.

The gene calls are TRBV5-1 and TRBJ2-1; D uncertain. The V end lost 3 bases, the J end lost 4 bases, and 17 bases lay between the germline ends. The germline V gene has CDR1 SGHRS and CDR2 YFSETQ. The CDR3 is 16 amino acids. The DNA of the CDR3 is TGCGCCAGCAGCTGGGAACTAACGCCCCTATACAATGAGCAGTTCTTC. Its translation: CASSWELTPLYNEQFF.

The CDR3 here is CASSGRSYNEQFF. CDR3 nucleotides: TGTGCCAGCTCCGGGCGGAGCTACAATGAGCAGTTCTTC. The chain combines TRBV11-3 with TRBJ2-1, with unresolved D. This CDR3 has 13 residues. In germline, CDR1 is SGHNT, CDR2 YENEEA. Deletions cut 8 bases from V and 3 bases from J, with 11 bases between.

The chain links TRBV7-2 to TRBJ2-2; the D is unclear. V dropped 5 bases and J dropped 2 bases, with 9 bases sitting between them. The CDR3 contains 14 residues. The germline gives CDR1 SGHTA, CDR2 FQGNSA. The CDR3 protein is CASSPTRNTGELFF. CDR3 coding DNA: TGTGCCAGCAGCCCCACACGAAACACCGGGGAGCTGTTTTTT.

CDR3 residues: CASSLAVGSYEQYF. The CDR3 DNA reads as TGTGCCAGCAGCTTGGCCGTAGGTTCCTACGAGCAGTACTTC. The V and J genes are TRBV5-6 and TRBJ2-7; no definite D call. Germline CDR1 reads SGHDT; CDR2 reads YYEEEE. There are 14 residues in the CDR3. V lost 0 bases to trimming and J lost 1 base, with 8 bases between them.

The rearrangement links TRBV5-1 to TRBJ2-3; TRBD2 aligns across 11 bases. CDR3 length equals 18 residues. In germline, CDR1 is SGHRS, CDR2 YFSETQ. Unmatched junction bases numbered 6, after V lost 0 bases and J lost 0 bases. The CDR3 nucleotides are TGCGCCAGCAGCTTGGCCTTAGCGGGAGGGTTAAGCACAGATACGCAGTATTTT. This translates into CASSLALAGGLSTDTQYF.

This CDR3 is CSVGDRGTQETQYF. In nucleotides, the CDR3 is TGCAGCGTTGGGGACAGGGGGACTCAAGAGACCCAGTACTTC. This rearrangement joins TRBV29-1 to TRBJ2-5, with 11 nucleotides matching TRBD1. The germline V gene encodes CDR1 SQVTM and CDR2 ANQGSEA. The length of the CDR3 is 14 residues. The trim removed 4 bases at V and 2 bases at J, leaving 3 bases unmatched.

The chain has TRBV19 and TRBJ2-1; weak D call: TRBD2 (6 bases). Deletions cut 5 bases from V and 4 bases from J, with 12 bases between. Germline loops: CDR1 LNHDA, CDR2 SQIVND (reference sequence). CDR3 length equals 14 residues. CDR3 sequence (DNA): TGTGCCAGTAGTTCGCGGACTAAATACAATGAGCAGTTCTTC. Protein: CASSSRTKYNEQFF.